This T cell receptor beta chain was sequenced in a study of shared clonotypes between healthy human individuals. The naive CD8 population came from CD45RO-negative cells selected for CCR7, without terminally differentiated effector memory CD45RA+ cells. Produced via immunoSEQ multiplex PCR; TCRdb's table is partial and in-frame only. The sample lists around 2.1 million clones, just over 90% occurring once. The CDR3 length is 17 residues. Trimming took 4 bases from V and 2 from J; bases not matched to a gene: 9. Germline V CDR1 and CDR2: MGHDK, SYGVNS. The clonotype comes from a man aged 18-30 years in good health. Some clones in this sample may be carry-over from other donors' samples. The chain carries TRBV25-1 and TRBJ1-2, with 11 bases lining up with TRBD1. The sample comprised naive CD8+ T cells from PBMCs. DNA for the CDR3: TGTGCCAGCAGTGCTGGGACAGGGGGGGTTTCCAACTATGGCTACACCTTC. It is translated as CASSAGTGGVSNYGYTF.